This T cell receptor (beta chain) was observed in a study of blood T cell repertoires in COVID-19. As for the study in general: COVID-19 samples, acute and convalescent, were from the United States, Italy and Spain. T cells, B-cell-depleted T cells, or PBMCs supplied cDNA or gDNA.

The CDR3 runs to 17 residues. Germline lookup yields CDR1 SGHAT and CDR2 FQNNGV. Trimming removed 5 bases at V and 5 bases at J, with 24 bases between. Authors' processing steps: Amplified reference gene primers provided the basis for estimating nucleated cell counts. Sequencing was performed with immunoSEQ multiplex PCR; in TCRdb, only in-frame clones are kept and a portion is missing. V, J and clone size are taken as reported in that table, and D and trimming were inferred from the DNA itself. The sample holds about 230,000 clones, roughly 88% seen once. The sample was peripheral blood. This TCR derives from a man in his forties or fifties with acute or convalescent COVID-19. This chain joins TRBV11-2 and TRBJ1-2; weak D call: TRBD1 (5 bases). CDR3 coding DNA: TGTGCCAGCAGCCCGCGCCGACAGCGCACCGGAGGGTATGGCTACACCTTC. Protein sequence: CASSPRRQRTGGYGYTF.